This entry concerns a single T cell receptor beta chain. This entry belongs to a study of blood T cells in healthy people across ages. The V gene end was trimmed by 6 bases and the J gene end by 8 bases; junction bases not matched to a gene: 10. The CDR3 has 15 amino acids. Germline assignment: CDR1 SEHNR and CDR2 FQNEAQ (reference sequence). Primers used in a second PCR of about 6 to 11 cycles were a sample-barcoded 5' primer and a J-beta primer mix. MiXCR was run by TCRdb on the 5' RACE reads, yielding one entry per CDR3 protein. The repertoire includes almost 800,000 distinct CDR3 sequences, nearly 60% of them detected once, and roughly 20% sits in the top ten.

V usage is TRBV7-9 and J usage is TRBJ2-1, with 10 bases that match TRBD2. Sequencing was performed on blood. The receptor was isolated from a man younger than 45 in good health. This chain's CDR3 is CASRGLAVVKDEQFF. Written as DNA, the CDR3 is TGTGCCAGCAGAGGACTAGCGGTTGTAAAGGATGAGCAGTTCTTC.